These T cell receptor beta chains were read from a single sample in a study of spatial heterogeneity in lung cancer. TCRdb processed the 5' RACE reads anew with MiXCR; each CDR3 protein has one entry. The sample lists 65,000 to 85,000 distinct CDR3 sequences, about 20% seen once, with 5.5% to 7% in the top ten. The specimen comprised PBMCs, sampled at surgery. All receptors derive from a male donor with early-stage non-small cell lung cancer. CDR3s include the opening cysteine and the closing phenylalanine or tryptophan. Fields, in order: D gene, clone size, J gene, V gene, CDR3 DNA, CDR3 protein. D genes are given only for firm matches. A clone size is listed for some rows: how often the clone was seen (once, few, many), or a class if it is expanded.

d_gene: TRBD1
abundance: .
j_gene: TRBJ2-7
v_gene: TRBV24-1
CDR3nt: TGTGCCACCAGTGAGCCGGGACAGGGCCACGAGCAGTACTTC
CDR3aa: CATSEPGQGHEQYF

d_gene: TRBD2
abundance: .
j_gene: TRBJ2-7
v_gene: TRBV6-5
CDR3nt: TGTGCCAGCAGTTACGGGTTAGCGGGAGCTGGCGAGCAGTACTTC
CDR3aa: CASSYGLAGAGEQYF

d_gene: TRBD1
abundance: many
j_gene: TRBJ2-7
v_gene: TRBV5-1
CDR3nt: TGCGCCAGCAGCTTGGCCGTGACAGGGGATGACGAGCAGTACTTC
CDR3aa: CASSLAVTGDDEQYF

d_gene: .
abundance: many
j_gene: TRBJ2-1
v_gene: TRBV7-2
CDR3nt: TGTGCCAGCAGCTCCTTGCCCAGTCTCAATGAGCAGTTCTTC
CDR3aa: CASSSLPSLNEQFF

d_gene: .
abundance: .
j_gene: TRBJ1-2
v_gene: TRBV3-1
CDR3nt: TGTGCCAGCAGCCGGACGGCATCTAACTATGGCTACACCTTC
CDR3aa: CASSRTASNYGYTF

d_gene: TRBD2
abundance: many
j_gene: TRBJ2-2
v_gene: TRBV6-5
CDR3nt: TGTGCCAGCAGTAGACTAGCGGGAGCCACCGGGGAGCTGTTTTTT
CDR3aa: CASSRLAGATGELFF

d_gene: TRBD1
abundance: many
j_gene: TRBJ2-7
v_gene: TRBV29-1
CDR3nt: TGCAGCGTTGGGTACAGGGGATTCCACGAGCAGTACTTC
CDR3aa: CSVGYRGFHEQYF

d_gene: TRBD1
abundance: .
j_gene: TRBJ2-4
v_gene: TRBV9
CDR3nt: TGTGCCAGCAGCCTGTACCGGGACAGGGGATCCAAAAACATTCAGTACTTC
CDR3aa: CASSLYRDRGSKNIQYF

d_gene: .
abundance: .
j_gene: TRBJ2-5
v_gene: TRBV29-1
CDR3nt: TGCAGCGTTGAAGGGATTTACCAAGAGACCCAGTACTTC
CDR3aa: CSVEGIYQETQYF

d_gene: TRBD2
abundance: many
j_gene: TRBJ2-5
v_gene: TRBV6-2/TRBV6-3
CDR3nt: TGTGCCAGCAGCCCTGGACTAGCGGGTAACCAAGAGACCCAGTACTTC
CDR3aa: CASSPGLAGNQETQYF

d_gene: .
abundance: .
j_gene: TRBJ1-1
v_gene: TRBV29-1
CDR3nt: TGCAGCGTTCGTCAGGGAACTGAAGCTTTCTTT
CDR3aa: CSVRQGTEAFF

d_gene: .
abundance: .
j_gene: TRBJ1-4
v_gene: TRBV3-1
CDR3nt: TGTGCCAGCAGCCAAGATAGGGGCTTACTGTTTTTT
CDR3aa: CASSQDRGLLFF

d_gene: TRBD1
abundance: .
j_gene: TRBJ2-3
v_gene: TRBV14
CDR3nt: TGTGCCAGCAGTCCTTTGACAGGGATGCCAGATACGCAGTATTTT
CDR3aa: CASSPLTGMPDTQYF

d_gene: .
abundance: few
j_gene: TRBJ1-2
v_gene: TRBV12-3/TRBV12-4
CDR3nt: TGTGCCAGCAGCGAGAAGGGGACTCTCTTCTATGGCTACACCTTC
CDR3aa: CASSEKGTLFYGYTF

d_gene: .
abundance: few
j_gene: TRBJ2-3
v_gene: TRBV7-6
CDR3nt: TGTGCCAGCAGCTTACGCAACAGTCTAGATACGCAGTATTTT
CDR3aa: CASSLRNSLDTQYF

d_gene: .
abundance: few
j_gene: TRBJ2-3
v_gene: TRBV28
CDR3nt: TGTGCCAGCAGCTCCTCTAGGGGCCAACGAGTCACGCAGTATTTT
CDR3aa: CASSSSRGQRVTQYF

d_gene: TRBD1
abundance: .
j_gene: TRBJ2-7
v_gene: TRBV7-9
CDR3nt: TGTGCCAGCAGTGGTCCGGGACAGAACTACGAGCAGTACTTC
CDR3aa: CASSGPGQNYEQYF

d_gene: .
abundance: .
j_gene: TRBJ1-1
v_gene: TRBV5-6
CDR3nt: TGTGCCAGCAGCCGGGGAGGGTTCACTGAAGCTTTCTTT
CDR3aa: CASSRGGFTEAFF

d_gene: TRBD2
abundance: .
j_gene: TRBJ2-1
v_gene: TRBV24-1
CDR3nt: TGTGCCACCAGTGATGAGTTAGCGGGAGGGGGCAATGAGCAGTTCTTC
CDR3aa: CATSDELAGGGNEQFF

d_gene: TRBD2
abundance: few
j_gene: TRBJ2-5
v_gene: TRBV3-1
CDR3nt: TGTGCCAGCAGTCCCCCTCGGGGGGGCGTAGAGACCCAGTACTTC
CDR3aa: CASSPPRGGVETQYF

d_gene: .
abundance: .
j_gene: TRBJ2-1
v_gene: TRBV10-3
CDR3nt: TGTGCCATCAGTCTACAGGGTTACGGTGAGCAGTTCTTC
CDR3aa: CAISLQGYGEQFF

d_gene: TRBD2
abundance: .
j_gene: TRBJ2-3
v_gene: TRBV2
CDR3nt: TGTGCCAGCAGTCAAACTACGACTAGCGGGGTCCAGCGTACGCAGTATTTT
CDR3aa: CASSQTTTSGVQRTQYF

d_gene: .
abundance: many
j_gene: TRBJ1-2
v_gene: TRBV3-1
CDR3nt: TGTGCCAGCAGCCAAGATGGGGGGCGATATGGCTACACCTTC
CDR3aa: CASSQDGGRYGYTF

d_gene: .
abundance: .
j_gene: TRBJ2-7
v_gene: TRBV12-3/TRBV12-4
CDR3nt: TGTGCCAGCAGTCGACGGGGTTCGTCCTACGAGCAGTACTTC
CDR3aa: CASSRRGSSYEQYF

d_gene: .
abundance: .
j_gene: TRBJ2-5
v_gene: TRBV24-1
CDR3nt: TGTGCCACCAGTGGAAGGGGGGTGGGCCAAGAGACCCAGTACTTC
CDR3aa: CATSGRGVGQETQYF

d_gene: .
abundance: .
j_gene: TRBJ2-5
v_gene: TRBV14
CDR3nt: TGTGCCAGCAGCCAAGAGCGGAGGGGGGAGACCCAGTACTTC
CDR3aa: CASSQERRGETQYF

d_gene: .
abundance: .
j_gene: TRBJ2-3
v_gene: TRBV7-2
CDR3nt: TGTGCCAGCAGCTTAGCGCAATGGGGTAGCACAGATACGCAGTATTTT
CDR3aa: CASSLAQWGSTDTQYF

d_gene: TRBD2
abundance: .
j_gene: TRBJ2-1
v_gene: TRBV20-1
CDR3nt: TGCAGTGCTTCGACTAGCTCGACACCCTTTGGGGATGAGCAGTTCTTC
CDR3aa: CSASTSSTPFGDEQFF

d_gene: .
abundance: .
j_gene: TRBJ2-7
v_gene: TRBV10-3
CDR3nt: TGTGCCATCAGTTCCCGGGACTCGTCCTACGAGCAGTACTTC
CDR3aa: CAISSRDSSYEQYF

d_gene: TRBD1
abundance: .
j_gene: TRBJ2-3
v_gene: TRBV12-3/TRBV12-4
CDR3nt: TGTGCCAGCAGTTTAGCGACAGGGGGCCCGGATACGCAGTATTTT
CDR3aa: CASSLATGGPDTQYF

d_gene: TRBD1
abundance: .
j_gene: TRBJ2-5
v_gene: TRBV20-1
CDR3nt: TGCAGTGCTACCGCCGGACAGGGTCGCTTGGAGACCCAGTACTTC
CDR3aa: CSATAGQGRLETQYF

d_gene: .
abundance: .
j_gene: TRBJ2-3
v_gene: TRBV7-2
CDR3nt: TGTGCCAGCAGTCGACCATCACCAGATACGCAGTATTTT
CDR3aa: CASSRPSPDTQYF

d_gene: TRBD2
abundance: few
j_gene: TRBJ2-1
v_gene: TRBV13
CDR3nt: TGTGCCAGCAGCCCCGGGAGGGGAGAGCAGTTCTTC
CDR3aa: CASSPGRGEQFF

d_gene: .
abundance: few
j_gene: TRBJ1-6
v_gene: TRBV3-1
CDR3nt: TGTGCCAGCAGCCTGGCGGGACAAAGCTCACCCCTCCACTTT
CDR3aa: CASSLAGQSSPLHF

d_gene: .
abundance: few
j_gene: TRBJ1-5
v_gene: TRBV27
CDR3nt: TGTGCCAGCCGAGGGGTTAATCAGCCCCAGCATTTT
CDR3aa: CASRGVNQPQHF

d_gene: TRBD1
abundance: .
j_gene: TRBJ2-7
v_gene: TRBV5-1
CDR3nt: TGCGCCAGCAGCTCCGGGACAGGGTATTACGAGCAGTACTTC
CDR3aa: CASSSGTGYYEQYF

d_gene: .
abundance: many
j_gene: TRBJ2-3
v_gene: TRBV19
CDR3nt: TGTGCCAGTACGGATGGAGCTAGCAGCACAGATACGCAGTATTTT
CDR3aa: CASTDGASSTDTQYF

d_gene: .
abundance: .
j_gene: TRBJ2-5
v_gene: TRBV28
CDR3nt: TGTGCCAGCACTCCTATGGAGGTCCAAGAGACCCAGTACTTC
CDR3aa: CASTPMEVQETQYF

d_gene: .
abundance: .
j_gene: TRBJ1-4
v_gene: TRBV7-3
CDR3nt: TGTGCCAGCAGTTCAGACCCAACTAATGAAAAACTGTTTTTT
CDR3aa: CASSSDPTNEKLFF

d_gene: .
abundance: many
j_gene: TRBJ2-3
v_gene: TRBV28
CDR3nt: TGTGCCAGCACGGGGAGCAGGGATACGCAGTATTTT
CDR3aa: CASTGSRDTQYF

d_gene: .
abundance: once
j_gene: TRBJ1-2
v_gene: TRBV12-3/TRBV12-4
CDR3nt: TGTGCCAGCAGCTACAGTACCGGGGGACTTGGCTACACCTTC
CDR3aa: CASSYSTGGLGYTF